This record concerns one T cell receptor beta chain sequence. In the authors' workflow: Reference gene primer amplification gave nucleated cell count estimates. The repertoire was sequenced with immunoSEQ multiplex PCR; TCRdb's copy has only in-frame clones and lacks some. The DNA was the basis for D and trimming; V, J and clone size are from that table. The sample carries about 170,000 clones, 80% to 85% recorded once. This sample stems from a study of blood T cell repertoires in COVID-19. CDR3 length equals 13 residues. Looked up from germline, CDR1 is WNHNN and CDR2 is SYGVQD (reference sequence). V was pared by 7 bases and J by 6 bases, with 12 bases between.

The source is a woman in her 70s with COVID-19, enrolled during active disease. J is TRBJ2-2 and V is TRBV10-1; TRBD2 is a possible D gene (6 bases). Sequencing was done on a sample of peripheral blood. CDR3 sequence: CASNNRGSGELFF. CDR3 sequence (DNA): TGCGCCAGCAATAACCGGGGGTCCGGGGAGCTGTTTTTT.